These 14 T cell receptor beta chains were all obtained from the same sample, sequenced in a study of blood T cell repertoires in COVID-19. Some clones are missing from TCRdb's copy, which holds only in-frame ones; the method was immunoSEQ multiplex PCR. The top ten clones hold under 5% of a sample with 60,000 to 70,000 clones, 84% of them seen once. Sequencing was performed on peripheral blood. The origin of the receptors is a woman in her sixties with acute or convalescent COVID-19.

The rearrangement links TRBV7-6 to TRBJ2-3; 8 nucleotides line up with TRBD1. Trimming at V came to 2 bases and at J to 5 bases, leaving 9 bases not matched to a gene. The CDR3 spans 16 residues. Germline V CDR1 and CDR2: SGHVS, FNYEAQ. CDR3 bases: TGTGCCAGCAGCTTAATGGGACAGGTGGGAGGAGATACGCAGTATTTT. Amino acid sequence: CASSLMGQVGGDTQYF.

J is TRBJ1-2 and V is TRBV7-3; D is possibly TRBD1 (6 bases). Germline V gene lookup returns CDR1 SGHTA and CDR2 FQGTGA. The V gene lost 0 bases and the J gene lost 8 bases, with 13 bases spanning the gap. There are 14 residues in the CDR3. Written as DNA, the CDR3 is TGTGCCAGCAGCTTAACATTAAACAGGGAAGGCTACACCTTC. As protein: CASSLTLNREGYTF. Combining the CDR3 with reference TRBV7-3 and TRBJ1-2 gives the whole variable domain GAGVSQTPSNKVTEKGKYVELRCDPISGHTALYWYRQSLGQGPEFLIYFQGTGAADDSGLPNDRFFAVRPEGSVSTLKIQRTERGDSAVYLCASSLTLNREGYTFGSGTRLTVV.

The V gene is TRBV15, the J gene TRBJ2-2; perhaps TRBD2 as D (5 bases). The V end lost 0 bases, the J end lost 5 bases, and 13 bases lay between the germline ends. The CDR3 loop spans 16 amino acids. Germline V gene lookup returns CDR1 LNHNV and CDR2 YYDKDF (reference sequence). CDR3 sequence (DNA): TGTGCCACCAGCAGAGATCGGGATCCGTCTACCGGGGAGCTGTTTTTT. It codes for CATSRDRDPSTGELFF.

Here the CDR3 reads CASLPQGEQFGQPQHF. CDR3 nucleotide sequence: TGTGCCAGCCTACCCCAGGGGGAGCAGTTTGGTCAGCCCCAGCATTTT. The chain uses TRBV19 and TRBJ1-5; 7 nucleotides align to TRBD1. The CDR3 is 16 residues long. Looked up from germline, CDR1 is LNHDA and CDR2 is SQIVND (reference sequence). V gave up 9 bases and J gave up 6 bases; unmatched junction bases: 17.

CDR3 in amino acids: CASSLDPGKRYGYTF. The CDR3 bases are TGTGCCAGCAGCTTAGATCCCGGGAAGCGCTATGGCTACACCTTC. V usage is TRBV11-2 and J usage is TRBJ1-2, with no clear D. Germline-derived CDR1 and CDR2 are SGHAT and FQNNGV. This CDR3 region has 15 residues. V was trimmed by 0 bases and J by 4 bases, leaving 12 bases between them.

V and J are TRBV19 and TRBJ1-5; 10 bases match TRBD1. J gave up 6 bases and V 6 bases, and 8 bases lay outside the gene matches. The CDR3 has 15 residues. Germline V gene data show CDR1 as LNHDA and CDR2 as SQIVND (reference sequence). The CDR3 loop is CASRQLTGGFQPQHF. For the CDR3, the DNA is TGTGCCAGTAGACAACTGACAGGGGGCTTTCAGCCCCAGCATTTT.

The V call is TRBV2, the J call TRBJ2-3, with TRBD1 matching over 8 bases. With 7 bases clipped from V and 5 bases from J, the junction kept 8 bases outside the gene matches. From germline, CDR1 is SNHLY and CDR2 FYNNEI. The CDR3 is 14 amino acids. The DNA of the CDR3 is TGTGCCAGCATCAGGGGGCTTCGTGGAGATACGCAGTATTTT. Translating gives CASIRGLRGDTQYF.

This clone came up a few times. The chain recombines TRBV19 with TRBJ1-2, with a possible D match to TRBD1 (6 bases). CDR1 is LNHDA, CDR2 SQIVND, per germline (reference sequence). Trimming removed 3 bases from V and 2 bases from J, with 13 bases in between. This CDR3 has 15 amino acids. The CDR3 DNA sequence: TGTGCCAGTAGTATCTCGACAGGATGGAACTATGGCTACACCTTC. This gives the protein CASSISTGWNYGYTF.

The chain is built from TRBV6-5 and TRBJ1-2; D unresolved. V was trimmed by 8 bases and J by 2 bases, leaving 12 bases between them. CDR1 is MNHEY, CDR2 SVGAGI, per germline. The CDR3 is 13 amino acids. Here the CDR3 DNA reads TGTGCCAGCTCATATAGCCGAAACTATGGCTACACCTTC. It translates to CASSYSRNYGYTF.

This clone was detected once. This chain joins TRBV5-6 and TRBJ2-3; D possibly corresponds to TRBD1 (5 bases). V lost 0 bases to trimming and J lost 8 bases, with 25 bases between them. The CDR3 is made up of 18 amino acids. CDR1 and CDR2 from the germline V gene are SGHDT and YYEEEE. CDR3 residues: CASSLGEVRRSGAATQYF. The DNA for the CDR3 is TGTGCCAGCAGCTTGGGGGAAGTTAGGCGAAGTGGGGCTGCTACGCAGTATTTT. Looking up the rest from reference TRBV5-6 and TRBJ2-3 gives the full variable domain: DAGVTQSPTHLIKTRGQQVTLRCSPKSGHDTVSWYQQALGQGPQFIFQYYEEEERQRGNFPDRFSGHQFPNYSSELNVNALLLGDSALYLCASSLGEVRRSGAATQYFGPGTRLTVL.

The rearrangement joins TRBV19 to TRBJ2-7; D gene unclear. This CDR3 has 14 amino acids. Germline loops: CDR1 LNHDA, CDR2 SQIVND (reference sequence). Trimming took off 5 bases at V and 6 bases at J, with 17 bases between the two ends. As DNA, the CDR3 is TGTGCCAGTAGTCAAACCCTCTGGGCCCCCGAGCAGTACTTC. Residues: CASSQTLWAPEQYF.

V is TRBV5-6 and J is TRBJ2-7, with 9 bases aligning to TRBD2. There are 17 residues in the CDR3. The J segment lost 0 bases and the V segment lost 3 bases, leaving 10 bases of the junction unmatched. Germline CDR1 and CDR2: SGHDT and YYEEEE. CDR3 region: CASSSSGLAGNSYEQYF. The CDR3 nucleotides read TGTGCCAGCAGCTCCTCCGGGCTAGCGGGAAACTCCTACGAGCAGTACTTC.

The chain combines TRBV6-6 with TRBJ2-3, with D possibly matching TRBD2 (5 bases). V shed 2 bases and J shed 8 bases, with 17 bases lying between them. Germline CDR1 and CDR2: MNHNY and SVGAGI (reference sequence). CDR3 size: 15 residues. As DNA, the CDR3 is TGTGCCAGCAGTTACCCTCCGGACTCGGCGGGTACGCAGTATTTT. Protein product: CASSYPPDSAGTQYF.

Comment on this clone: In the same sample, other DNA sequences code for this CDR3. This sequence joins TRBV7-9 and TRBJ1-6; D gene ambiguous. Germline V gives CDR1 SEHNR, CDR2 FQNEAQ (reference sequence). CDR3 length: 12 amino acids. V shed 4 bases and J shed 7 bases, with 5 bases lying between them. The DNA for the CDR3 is TGTGCCAGCAGCTCGTCCAATTCACCCCTCCACTTT. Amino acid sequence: CASSSSNSPLHF.